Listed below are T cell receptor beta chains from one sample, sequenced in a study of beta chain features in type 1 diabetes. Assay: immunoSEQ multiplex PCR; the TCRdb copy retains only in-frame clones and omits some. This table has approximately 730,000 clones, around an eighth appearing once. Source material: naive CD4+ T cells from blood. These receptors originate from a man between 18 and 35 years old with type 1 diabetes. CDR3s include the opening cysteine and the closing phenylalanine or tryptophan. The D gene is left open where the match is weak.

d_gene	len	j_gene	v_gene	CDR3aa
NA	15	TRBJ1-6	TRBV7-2	CASSLRSSYNSPLHF
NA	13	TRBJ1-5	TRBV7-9	CASSLGGGEPQHF
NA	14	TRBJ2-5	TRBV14	CASSQARTVETQYF
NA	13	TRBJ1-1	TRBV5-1	CASSLVGDGEAFF
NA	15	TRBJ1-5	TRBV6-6	CASSYSTASNQPQHF
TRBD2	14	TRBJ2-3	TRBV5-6	CASSLRGGPDTQYF
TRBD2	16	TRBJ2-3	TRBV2	CASRIPAGGWSDTQYF
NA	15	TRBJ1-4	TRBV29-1	CSVRWRGRLGEKLFF
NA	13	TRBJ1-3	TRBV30	CACRQSSGNTIYF
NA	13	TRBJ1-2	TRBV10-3	CAISESGNYGYTF
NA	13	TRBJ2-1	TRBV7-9	CASSLNSYNEQFF
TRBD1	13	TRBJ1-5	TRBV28	CASTLQGDQPQHF
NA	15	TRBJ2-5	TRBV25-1	CASSEYGGGPETQYF
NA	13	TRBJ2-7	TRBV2	CASSPWRAEEQYF
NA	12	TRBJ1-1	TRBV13	CASSSRSSEAFF
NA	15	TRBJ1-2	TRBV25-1	CASRPRDPRNYGYTF
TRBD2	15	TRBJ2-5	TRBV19	CASSSGGASPETQYF
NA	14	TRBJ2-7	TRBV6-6	CASSSSDRSYEQYF
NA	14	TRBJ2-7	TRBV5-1	CASSLGQMLAEQYF
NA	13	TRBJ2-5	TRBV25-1	CASRTGGGETQYF
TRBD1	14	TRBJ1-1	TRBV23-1	CASSLGQGVGEAFF
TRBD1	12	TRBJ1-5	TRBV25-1	CASSDYRGQASF
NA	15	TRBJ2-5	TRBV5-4	CASSREMGTQETQYF
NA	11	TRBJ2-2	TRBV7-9	CATQGPGELFF
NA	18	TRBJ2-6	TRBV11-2	CASSLSLWQGTGANVLTF
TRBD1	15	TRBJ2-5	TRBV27	CASISDRGPRETQYF
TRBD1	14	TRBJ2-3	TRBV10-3	CAINTGTGTDTQYF
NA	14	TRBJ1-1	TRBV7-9	CASPSGLMNTEAFF
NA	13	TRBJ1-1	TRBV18	CASSLQGNTEAFF
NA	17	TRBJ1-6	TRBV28	CASIGPQGGVVVSPLHF
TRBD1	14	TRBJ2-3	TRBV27	CASSGQGYTDTQYF
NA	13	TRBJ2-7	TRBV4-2	CASSQVGNYEQYF
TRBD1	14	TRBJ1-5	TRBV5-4	CASSFGQAGSPQHF
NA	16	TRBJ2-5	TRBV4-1	CASSQDTGIGGETQYF
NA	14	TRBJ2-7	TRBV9	CASSPSEAGYEQYF
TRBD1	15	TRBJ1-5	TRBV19	CASGKEQGGNQPQHF
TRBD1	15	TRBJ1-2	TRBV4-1	CASSQDHSQGYGYTF
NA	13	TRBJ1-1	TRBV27	CASSFRTNTEAFF
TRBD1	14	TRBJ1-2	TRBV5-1	CASSGGQVMDGYTF
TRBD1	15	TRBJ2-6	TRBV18	CASSGQGGGANVLTF
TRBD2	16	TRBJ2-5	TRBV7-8	CASTSAGGTIQETQYF
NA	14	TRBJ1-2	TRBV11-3	CASSGDRSIYGYTF
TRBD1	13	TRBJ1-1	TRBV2	CASCDRGLSEAFF
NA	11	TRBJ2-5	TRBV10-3	CASSERETQYF
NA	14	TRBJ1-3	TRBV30	CAWNKDSSGNTIYF
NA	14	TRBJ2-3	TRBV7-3	CASSLGQRTDTQYF
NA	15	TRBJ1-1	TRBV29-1	CSVALTTRMNTEAFF
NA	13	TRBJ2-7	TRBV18	CASSPARGDEQYF